This is a list of T cell receptor beta chains from one sample in a study of cytomegalovirus exposure and HLA in healthy donors. Assay used: immunoSEQ multiplex PCR; TCRdb lists only in-frame clones, some missing. The sample holds some 200,000 clones, 9.5% seen once. Sequencing used PBMCs. All receptors come from a woman under 40 in good health and CMV-seropositive. CDR3s include the opening cysteine and the closing phenylalanine or tryptophan. A D gene is named only where the DNA matches it firmly. Expanded clones get a size class; other rows say once, few or many, or leave the size out.

TRBV12-5	few	TRBD2	TRBJ2-2	TGTGCTAGTGGTTTGCGACTAGCGGGAGGGCGAACTAACACCGGGGAGCTGTTTTTT	CASGLRLAGGRTNTGELFF
TRBV7-2	NA	TRBD1	TRBJ1-5	TGTGCCAGCAGCGCCAGGGGGCTCAGCAATCAGCCCCAGCATTTT	CASSARGLSNQPQHF
TRBV11-2	few	TRBD1	TRBJ2-3	TGTGCCAGCAGCATTTGGGACAGCAAAGCAGATACGCAGTATTTT	CASSIWDSKADTQYF
TRBV5-6	few	TRBD2	TRBJ2-7	TGTGCCAGCAGCTTGGTGGGCGGGAGATGGTACGAGCAGTACTTC	CASSLVGGRWYEQYF
TRBV7-2	NA	NA	TRBJ2-1	TGTGCCAGCAGCTTAGTGGGGACACCCTACAATGAGCAGTTCTTC	CASSLVGTPYNEQFF
TRBV27	NA	NA	TRBJ2-5	TGTGCCAGCAGTTTGTACAGGAATGGAGAGACCCAGTACTTC	CASSLYRNGETQYF
TRBV4-1	NA	NA	TRBJ2-7	TGCGCCAGCAGTTTGATGCCGCCCCCGGACGAGCAGTACTTC	CASSLMPPPDEQYF
TRBV25-1	NA	TRBD1	TRBJ2-7	TGTGCCAGCAGTGTAACCGGGACAGGGCACTACGAGCAGTACTTC	CASSVTGTGHYEQYF
TRBV5-1	NA	TRBD2	TRBJ2-1	TGCGCCAGCAGCTTGGCTCCAGCGGGAGGGGCCAATGAGCAGTTCTTC	CASSLAPAGGANEQFF
TRBV5-6	few	NA	TRBJ1-2	TGTGCCAGCAGCTTCGGTGTCCCGCCCCTCTATGGCTACACCTTC	CASSFGVPPLYGYTF
TRBV7-9	few	TRBD1	TRBJ1-1	TGTGCCAGCAGCTTCAACAGGGGGCGAGCCCGTACTGAAGCTTTCTTT	CASSFNRGRARTEAFF
TRBV5-1	NA	TRBD1	TRBJ1-1	TGCGCCAGCAGCACAGGGGCGAACGGTGAAGCTTTCTTT	CASSTGANGEAFF
TRBV7-7	NA	TRBD1	TRBJ2-5	TGTGCCAGCAGCAGCGACAGGGGGCGAGAGACCCAGTACTTC	CASSSDRGRETQYF
TRBV7-9	few	NA	TRBJ1-5	TGTGCCAGCAGCTTCAATAGCAATCAGCCCCAGCATTTT	CASSFNSNQPQHF
TRBV4-1	few	TRBD2	TRBJ2-5	TGCGCCAGCAGCCAAGAACCCCGAACTAGCGGGATGGGGGAGACCCAGTACTTC	CASSQEPRTSGMGETQYF
TRBV11-2	NA	TRBD2	TRBJ2-3	TGTGCCAGCAGCTTAGTCACTAGCGGGACAGATACGCAGTATTTT	CASSLVTSGTDTQYF
TRBV2	few	TRBD2	TRBJ2-3	TGTGCCAGCACCGTCTTTTTAGGACTAGCGGGAGGGCCTAGCACAGATACGCAGTATTTT	CASTVFLGLAGGPSTDTQYF
TRBV20-1	NA	NA	TRBJ2-7	TGCAGTGCTAGAGACAGCTACGAGCAGTACTTC	CSARDSYEQYF
TRBV7-9	few	TRBD2	TRBJ2-5	TGTGCCAGCAGCTTCGTAGCGGGAAGGGAGACCCAGTACTTC	CASSFVAGRETQYF
TRBV29-1	NA	NA	TRBJ2-7	TGCAGCGTTGCGCGCGGGGTCTCCTACGAGCAGTACTTC	CSVARGVSYEQYF
TRBV18	few	NA	TRBJ1-4	TGTGCCAGCTCACCGTCACTGGGAGCTGAAAAACTGTTTTTT	CASSPSLGAEKLFF
TRBV6-1	NA	TRBD1	TRBJ1-2	TGTGCCAGCAGTGAACCAGGGGGCGACTATGGCTACACCTTC	CASSEPGGDYGYTF
TRBV9	few	NA	TRBJ1-5	TGTGCCAGCAGCGCCGGGGGGGGTCGGCAGCCCCAGCATTTT	CASSAGGGRQPQHF
TRBV29-1	NA	TRBD1	TRBJ1-2	TGCAGCGTTGACTCAGGGGGTGTTAACTATGGCTACACCTTC	CSVDSGGVNYGYTF
TRBV5-1	NA	NA	TRBJ2-2	TGCGCCAGCAGCTTTCTGAGTCTTGGTGGGAGGTACGGTAACACCGGGGAGCTGTTTTTT	CASSFLSLGGRYGNTGELFF
TRBV5-1	NA	TRBD1	TRBJ2-7	TGCGCCAGCAGCGGGACAGGGGCCTACGAGCAGTACTTC	CASSGTGAYEQYF
TRBV7-9	few	TRBD1	TRBJ2-7	TGTGCCAGCAGCTTATCAGGGAGGGGGACAGGGGTTTCCTACGAGCAGTACTTC	CASSLSGRGTGVSYEQYF
TRBV4-1	NA	TRBD1	TRBJ1-1	TGCGCCAGCAGCCAACTCCTCGACAGGGCAAACACTGAAGCTTTCTTT	CASSQLLDRANTEAFF
TRBV2	few	TRBD1	TRBJ1-4	TGTGCCAGCACCCGACAGGGGGGTCAGGAAAAACTGTTTTTT	CASTRQGGQEKLFF
TRBV7-8	NA	TRBD2	TRBJ2-1	TGTGCCAGCTCGATTAGCGGGAGAGGTTCGTCCAATGAGCAGTTCTTC	CASSISGRGSSNEQFF
TRBV5-1	few	NA	TRBJ2-3	TGCGCCAGCAGCTTGAACGCCAGGGGGGTCCCAGATACGCAGTATTTT	CASSLNARGVPDTQYF
TRBV30	NA	NA	TRBJ1-6	TGTGCCTGGAGTTTGAAAGGAGGGGTTTATAATTCACCCCTCCACTTT	CAWSLKGGVYNSPLHF
TRBV5-1	NA	NA	TRBJ1-1	TGCGCCAGCAGCTTGGGAGCGGTAAACACTGAAGCTTTCTTT	CASSLGAVNTEAFF
TRBV28	few	TRBD1	TRBJ2-3	TGTGCCACCACCGGGACAGACTATACGCAGTATTTT	CATTGTDYTQYF
TRBV5-1	NA	NA	TRBJ1-2	TGCGCCAGCAGCTTGGGTGACAGGAATAACTATGGCTACACCTTC	CASSLGDRNNYGYTF
TRBV29-1	NA	NA	TRBJ2-7	TGCAGCGTTGAAGGAGGGCCCTACGAGCAGTACTTC	CSVEGGPYEQYF
TRBV5-1	few	NA	TRBJ1-1	TGCGCCAGCAGCTTTTTACAGGGATACACTGAAGCTTTCTTT	CASSFLQGYTEAFF
TRBV10-2	NA	TRBD2	TRBJ2-3	TGCGCCAGCAGTGAGCGGACTAGCGGCACAGATACGCAGTATTTT	CASSERTSGTDTQYF
TRBV6-1	few	NA	TRBJ2-7	TGTGCCAGCAGTGAGGGCCCAACCTACGAGCAGTACTTC	CASSEGPTYEQYF
TRBV5-4	NA	NA	TRBJ2-2	TGTGCCAGCAGCTTGGGGCTAGCCGCGAACACCGGGGAGCTGTTTTTT	CASSLGLAANTGELFF